This T cell receptor beta chain was identified in a study of CD8 T cells in ankylosing spondylitis. This clonotype showed up just a few times. Germline V gene sequence: CDR1 KGHSH, CDR2 LQKENI. The CDR3 is made up of 14 amino acids. V was cut by 3 bases and J by 5 bases, with 13 bases left in between. TCRdb passed the 5' RACE reads through MiXCR, listing each CDR3 protein once. Here the sample spans 150,000 to 200,000 distinct CDR3 sequences, roughly 18% being singletons. This chain uses TRBV18 with TRBJ2-5; a weak D match, TRBD1 (5 bases). This clonotype was obtained from a male donor with ankylosing spondylitis or in good health (not recorded which). Material for sequencing was blood, either unsorted or a sorted T cell fraction (not recorded which). Here the CDR3 reads CASSPTAGIETQYF. The CDR3, as DNA: TGTGCCAGCTCACCGACCGCAGGGATTGAGACCCAGTACTTC.